This T cell receptor beta chain comes out of a study of tumor and adjacent non-tumor tissue in lung cancer. Study-wide findings and caveats: Tumor tissue had significantly higher TCR diversity than normal lung. Top 100 clones took a larger repertoire share in normal lung.

The CDR3 runs 13 residues. CDR1 is MNHNY, CDR2 SVGAGI, per germline (reference sequence). RNA was extracted from bulk tissue without any cell sorting. Chemotherapy-naive patients with new lung cancer underwent thoracic surgery in China, August–late 2014. TCRbeta libraries were built with three rounds of nested PCR, modified from ARM-PCR. TCRdb redid the calling of the multiplex PCR reads with MiXCR, one entry per CDR3 protein. Of some 100,000 distinct CDR3 sequences listed, roughly 77% are singletons. Of note for this clonotype: Its antigen remains unknown. Germline is not matched at one junction end, which may reflect a read error.

The clonotype was recovered from a woman aged 60-70 years with non-small cell lung cancer. The sample comprised lung tumor tissue. The gene calls are TRBV6-6 and TRBJ1-1; the D gene is possibly TRBD1 (5 bases). This CDR3 reads CDSSLPPRVGAFF. As DNA, the CDR3 is TGTGACAGCAGTCTTCCCCCCAGGGTAGGGGCTTTCTTT.